These 28 T cell receptor beta chains came from one sample sequenced in a study of T cells after yellow fever vaccination. TCRdb re-derived calls from the 5' RACE reads in MiXCR, one entry per CDR3 protein. The sample has some 300,000 distinct CDR3 sequences, under 9% seen once. Sample: CD4+ T cells sorted from PBMCs, taken 5 days after the yellow fever booster vaccination. The source of these receptors is a young man who received the YFV17D yellow fever vaccine.

This chain joins TRBV12-3 or TRBV12-4 and TRBJ1-2; 11 bases match TRBD1. The CDR3 totals 14 residues. The V gene end was trimmed by 7 bases and the J gene end by 5 bases; junction bases not matched to a gene: 6. The CDR3, as DNA: TGTGCCAGCAAAAGGGGACAGGGGGTGTATGGCTACACCTTC. Encoded protein: CASKRGQGVYGYTF.

The DNA for the CDR3 is TGTGCCAGCAGCCCGCTAACAGGGGATCGGAACTATGGCTACACCTTC. It is translated as CASSPLTGDRNYGYTF. The chain recombines TRBV6-2 or TRBV6-3 with TRBJ1-2; 7 nucleotides line up with TRBD1. V trimming: 6 bases; J trimming: 2 bases; junction bases outside the gene matches: 12. Germline V CDR1 and CDR2: MNHEY, SVGEGT. The CDR3 spans 16 residues.

This clonotype has a handful of counts. J is TRBJ2-2 and V is TRBV9; 10 bases are shared with TRBD1. This CDR3 spans 14 amino acids. Germline-derived CDR1 and CDR2 are SGDLS and YYNGEE. The junction had 0 bases not matched to a gene; V was cut back by 7 bases and J by 0 bases. CDR3 loop: CASGQGANTGELFF. The CDR3 nucleotides read TGTGCCAGCGGACAGGGGGCGAACACCGGGGAGCTGTTTTTT. The full variable domain, its missing parts supplied by reference TRBV9 and TRBJ2-2, is DSGVTQTPKHLITATGQRVTLRCSPRSGDLSVYWYQQSLDQGLQFLIQYYNGEERAKGNILERFSAQQFPDLHSELNLSSLELGDSALYFCASGQGANTGELFFGEGSRLTVL.

This clonotype was found once. The rearrangement links TRBV4-2 to TRBJ2-3, with TRBD2 identical over 7 bases. Trimming removed 0 bases from V and 6 bases from J; junction bases left unmatched: 6. The germline V gene has CDR1 LGHNA and CDR2 YNFKEQ. CDR3 length: 15 residues. The CDR3 region has the DNA TGTGCCAGCAGCCAAGATATGGGGGGAGGGGATACGCAGTATTTT. It codes for CASSQDMGGGDTQYF.

In its sample, this clonotype was seen many times. The rearrangement links TRBV7-9 to TRBJ2-1, with D possibly being TRBD2 (5 bases). V lost 5 bases, J lost 2 bases, and 19 bases lay in between. Germline assignment: CDR1 SEHNR and CDR2 FQNEAQ (reference sequence). The length of the CDR3 is 17 residues. This CDR3 reads CASSPTSRGATYNEQFF. The CDR3 region has the DNA TGTGCCAGCAGCCCCACATCCCGGGGAGCTACCTACAATGAGCAGTTCTTC.

The table lists this clonotype with a few counts. The V call is TRBV7-9, the J call TRBJ1-4; D gene unclear. V was clipped by 0 bases and J by 0 bases, with 8 bases between them. Per the germline V gene, CDR1 is SEHNR and CDR2 is FQNEAQ (reference sequence). The CDR3 sequence is 16 residues long. The chain's CDR3 is CASSLAGRATNEKLFF. CDR3 in DNA: TGTGCCAGCAGCTTAGCGGGTCGGGCAACTAATGAAAAACTGTTTTTT.

Many counts were recorded for this clonotype. The chain is built from TRBV3-1 and TRBJ1-1; the D is unclear. CDR3 length equals 13 residues. Trimming shortened V by 4 bases and J by 2 bases, and 8 bases separated the two germline ends. Germline loops: CDR1 LGHDT, CDR2 YNNKEL (reference sequence). The CDR3 DNA reads TGTGCCAGCAGCCCGGAATTAAACACTGAAGCTTTCTTT. Translation gives CASSPELNTEAFF.

The chain uses TRBV19 and TRBJ1-5; no firm D call. CDR1 is LNHDA and CDR2 is SQIVND in the germline V gene (reference sequence). The CDR3 length is 13 residues. V shed 6 bases and J shed 6 bases, with 12 bases lying between them. The DNA for the CDR3 is TGTGCCAGTAGCCCGGGCATGAGTCAGCCCCAGCATTTT. Amino acids: CASSPGMSQPQHF.

This clonotype was counted a few times. The chain couples TRBV7-9 to TRBJ2-3; TRBD1 matches at 7 bases. There are 15 residues in the CDR3. From germline, CDR1 is SEHNR and CDR2 FQNEAQ (reference sequence). The V segment lost 5 bases and the J segment 5 bases; nucleotides outside the gene matches: 10. The CDR3 is CASSPDRDGEDTQYF. CDR3 DNA: TGTGCCAGCAGCCCTGACAGGGACGGGGAAGATACGCAGTATTTT. Variable domain in full (rest from reference TRBV7-9 and TRBJ2-3): DTGVSQNPRHKITKRGQNVTFRCDPISEHNRLYWYRQTLGQGPEFLTYFQNEAQLEKSRLLSDRFSAERPKGSFSTLEIQRTEQGDSAMYLCASSPDRDGEDTQYFGPGTRLTVL.

This clonotype occurred many times. Written as DNA, the CDR3 is TGCGCCAGCACCCTTCGGGAGAACACTGAAGCTTTCTTT. Amino acids: CASTLRENTEAFF. The rearrangement links TRBV5-1 to TRBJ1-1; D remains ambiguous. Trimming left V 6 bases short and J 1 base short, with 10 bases between. The CDR3 has 13 amino acids. CDR1 SGHRS and CDR2 YFSETQ come from the germline V gene.

The rearrangement uses TRBV12-3 or TRBV12-4 and TRBJ2-5, with TRBD2 as a possible D gene (5 bases). The CDR3 consists of 14 residues. Trimming pared 8 bases from V and 0 bases from J, leaving 13 bases between. CDR3 bases: TGTGCCAGCGGAGGAAGCAGGTACCAAGAGACCCAGTACTTC. Translation: CASGGSRYQETQYF.

The chain uses TRBV6-2 or TRBV6-3 and TRBJ1-1; D gene unclear. Germline loops: CDR1 MNHEY, CDR2 SVGEGT. V shed 7 bases and J shed 1 base, with 10 bases lying between them. This CDR3 contains 13 residues. The chain's CDR3 is CASITEPNTEAFF. The CDR3 bases are TGTGCCAGCATAACAGAACCGAACACTGAAGCTTTCTTT.

This clonotype was observed a few times. The chain carries TRBV5-1 and TRBJ2-3; the D is unclear. The V end lost 0 bases, the J end lost 0 bases, and 11 bases lay between the germline ends. The CDR3 has 16 residues. The germline V gene has CDR1 SGHRS and CDR2 YFSETQ. CDR3 protein: CASSLVGSISTDTQYF. CDR3 nucleotides: TGCGCCAGCAGCTTGGTAGGCAGTATAAGCACAGATACGCAGTATTTT.

This clonotype was recorded many times. This rearrangement joins TRBV7-2 to TRBJ2-1; tentative D call: TRBD2 (6 bases). The germline V gene has CDR1 SGHTA and CDR2 FQGNSA. The CDR3 spans 14 residues. V was pared by 5 bases and J by 15 bases, with 23 bases between. The CDR3 is CASSATTLLARAFF. CDR3 sequence (DNA): TGTGCCAGCAGCGCCACTACCCTGCTAGCGAGGGCGTTCTTC.

This clonotype was counted between two and nine times. The chain combines TRBV20-1 with TRBJ2-5; weak D call: TRBD2 (7 bases). The length of the CDR3 is 15 residues. Trimming shortened V by 0 bases and J by 4 bases, and 15 bases separated the two germline ends. CDR1 is DFQATT and CDR2 is SNEGSKA in the germline V gene (reference sequence). The CDR3 reads CSARDGRRGLETQYF. CDR3 nucleotides: TGCAGTGCTAGAGATGGTCGGCGGGGGCTAGAGACCCAGTACTTC.

This clonotype showed up just a few times. The CDR3 loop is CASSLEIGMREAFF. CDR3 nucleotide sequence: TGTGCCAGCAGCTTGGAAATCGGGATGAGAGAAGCTTTCTTT. The chain joins TRBV5-5 to TRBJ1-1; no firm D call. Trimming removed 0 bases from V and 8 bases from J, with 14 bases in between. CDR1 and CDR2 (germline): SGHKS, YYEKEE (reference sequence). The CDR3 has 14 residues.

The CDR3 spells CASSIVWADNYGYTF. CDR3 in DNA: TGTGCCAGTAGTATAGTATGGGCGGATAACTATGGCTACACCTTC. The chain combines TRBV19 with TRBJ1-2; D is undetermined. V was clipped by 1 base and J by 1 base, with 10 bases between them. Per the germline V gene, CDR1 is LNHDA and CDR2 is SQIVND (reference sequence). The CDR3 contains 15 residues. Full variable domain (rest looked up from reference TRBV19 and TRBJ1-2): DGGITQSPKYLFRKEGQNVTLSCEQNLNHDAMYWYRQDPGQGLRLIYYSQIVNDFQKGDIAEGYSVSREKKESFPLTVTSAQKNPTAFYLCASSIVWADNYGYTFGSGTRLTVV.

The genes are TRBV6-5 and TRBJ2-7; TRBD1 might be the D (6 bases). The CDR3 covers 15 residues. The germline V and J ends were trimmed by 6 bases and 2 bases, with 17 bases remaining between them. From germline, CDR1 is MNHEY and CDR2 SVGAGI. The CDR3 nucleotides read TGTGCCAGCAGCAAAACAGGGTTCCAAACCTACGAGCAGTACGTC. Protein product: CASSKTGFQTYEQYV.

This clonotype was recorded at least ten times. The chain joins TRBV7-2 to TRBJ1-1; 8 bases agree with TRBD1. The CDR3 runs to 14 residues. V was clipped by 5 bases and J by 3 bases; unmatched bases: 5. Germline V gives CDR1 SGHTA, CDR2 FQGNSA. CDR3: CASSLGQGYTEAFF. The CDR3 DNA follows: TGTGCCAGCAGCCTAGGACAGGGCTACACTGAAGCTTTCTTT.

This clonotype was detected ten times or more. The chain joins TRBV20-1 to TRBJ2-3; the D gene is possibly TRBD1 (6 bases). The CDR3 extends over 15 amino acids. Trimming removed 5 bases at V and 2 bases at J, with 17 bases between. Looked up from germline, CDR1 is DFQATT and CDR2 is SNEGSKA (reference sequence). The CDR3 nucleotides read TGCAGTGCTCCCCCCCCGGGACACTACACAGATACGCAGTATTTT. Its translation: CSAPPPGHYTDTQYF.

This rearrangement joins TRBV6-1 to TRBJ2-7; 7 bases align to TRBD1. The CDR3 spans 11 residues. Germline CDR1 MNHNS, CDR2 SASEGT. The J segment lost 2 bases and the V segment lost 9 bases, leaving 1 base of the junction unmatched. CDR3 DNA sequence: TGTGCCAGTGGACAGGCCTACGAGCAGTACTTC. This sequence encodes CASGQAYEQYF.

In its sample, this clonotype was seen many times. The chain links TRBV6-2 or TRBV6-3 to TRBJ2-3, with TRBD2 as a possible D gene (6 bases). The V end was cut by 5 bases, the J end by 3 bases, with 12 bases between. Germline-derived CDR1 and CDR2 are MNHEY and SVGEGT. The CDR3 loop spans 14 amino acids. The CDR3 region is CASSHGTPTDTQYF. DNA for the CDR3: TGTGCCAGCAGTCACGGGACTCCGACAGATACGCAGTATTTT.

V and J are TRBV2 and TRBJ2-7; D possibly corresponds to TRBD1 (6 bases). This CDR3 has 16 amino acids. The germline V gene has CDR1 SNHLY and CDR2 FYNNEI. With 7 bases removed from V and 1 base from J, the gap between germline ends came to 20 bases. The CDR3 protein is CASIGVPGQQSYEQYV. CDR3 DNA: TGTGCCAGCATCGGGGTACCGGGACAACAATCCTACGAGCAGTACGTC.

DNA for the CDR3: TGTGCCAGCAGTTTCGGCATTCACACTGAAGCTTTCTTT. Amino acids: CASSFGIHTEAFF. V is TRBV12-3 or TRBV12-4 and J is TRBJ1-1; D gene ambiguous. The CDR3 loop spans 13 amino acids. Trimming left V 3 bases short and J 3 bases short, with 8 bases between.

This clonotype has more than one count but fewer than ten. The chain has TRBV5-1 and TRBJ1-3; D not resolved. Between the trimmed V and J ends, which lost 4 bases and 4 bases, there was a span of 12 bases. The CDR3 loop spans 14 amino acids. Germline CDR1 SGHRS, CDR2 YFSETQ. CDR3 region: CASSLGGPGNTIYF. Written as DNA, the CDR3 is TGCGCCAGCAGCCTGGGAGGCCCGGGAAACACCATATATTTT.

The chain combines TRBV9 with TRBJ1-2; D is unresolved. Germline CDR1 reads SGDLS; CDR2 reads YYNGEE. This CDR3 region has 16 residues. With 0 bases removed from V and 2 bases from J, the gap between germline ends came to 14 bases. The CDR3: CASSVDPGTRNYGYTF. The CDR3 DNA sequence: TGTGCCAGCAGCGTAGACCCAGGCACAAGGAACTATGGCTACACCTTC.

This chain uses TRBV6-5 with TRBJ2-7, with 10 nucleotides matching TRBD2. Germline V gene data show CDR1 as MNHEY and CDR2 as SVGAGI. V lost 5 bases to trimming and J lost 3 bases; unmatched junction nucleotides: 4. The CDR3 spans 14 residues. The CDR3 loop is CASSRAGGVYEQYF. The CDR3 coding sequence is TGTGCCAGCAGTCGAGCGGGGGGGGTCTACGAGCAGTACTTC.

This clonotype has a handful of counts. The chain links TRBV28 to TRBJ2-3; D might be TRBD2 (6 bases). The CDR3 spans 13 residues. The germline V and J ends were trimmed by 3 bases and 6 bases, with 10 bases remaining between them. From germline, CDR1 is MDHEN and CDR2 SYDVKM. The CDR3, as DNA: TGTGCCAGCAGTTTTGTTGGGGGGGATACGCAGTATTTT. Its protein is CASSFVGGDTQYF. The full variable domain, rest sourced from reference TRBV28 and TRBJ2-3, is DVKVTQSSRYLVKRTGEKVFLECVQDMDHENMFWYRQDPGLGLRLIYFSYDVKMKEKGDIPEGYSVSREKKERFSLILESASTNQTSMYLCASSFVGGDTQYFGPGTRLTVL.